This T cell receptor beta chain was retrieved from a study of post-analysis software for immune sequencing data. Broader study findings: Controls showed lower frequencies than patients for a few TRBV segments, and TRBV5-6, TRBV5-1 and TRBV20-1 were among these.

Losses at the gene ends were 10 bases for V and 3 bases for J; bases not matched to a gene: 2. From germline, CDR1 is LGHDT and CDR2 YNNKEL (reference sequence). This CDR3 has 12 residues. Libraries were made from TCR beta cDNA, and they carried unique molecular identifiers. TCRdb reanalysed the PCR reads using MiXCR and keeps one entry per CDR3 protein. The sample contains hundreds of thousands of distinct CDR3 sequences, about 60% of which appear only once. As to this clonotype: Its antigen is unidentified.

This chain links TRBV3-1 with TRBJ2-5; 10 nucleotides line up with TRBD2. Input material: blood. This TCR was sampled from a girl aged 2 to 10 with multiple sclerosis. The CDR3 DNA is TGTGCCACCGGACTAGCGGAAGAGACCCAGTACTTC. Encoded protein: CATGLAEETQYF.